This T cell receptor beta chain was recorded in a study of T cell changes during pregnancy in multiple sclerosis. Assay used: immunoSEQ multiplex PCR; TCRdb lists only in-frame clones, some missing. The data show some 36,000 clones, approximately 91% seen once. Trimming shortened V by 2 bases and J by 0 bases, and 4 bases separated the two germline ends. CDR1 and CDR2 from the germline V gene are MDHEN and SYDVKM. The CDR3 is 13 amino acids. This clone was found once. Sequencing used peripheral blood, obtained in the second trimester of pregnancy. The TCR comes from a female donor in good health, enrolled as a control in a pregnancy study. The chain joins TRBV28 to TRBJ1-1; D is unresolved. The CDR3 loop reads CASSLAMNTEAFF. The CDR3 nucleotides are TGTGCCAGCAGTTTAGCTATGAACACTGAAGCTTTCTTT.